The next 7 T cell receptor beta chains were all read from a single sample in a study of response to subunit inactivated influenza vaccine. TCRdb fed the RT-PCR reads into MiXCR, producing one record per CDR3 protein. The sample holds fewer than 800,000 distinct CDR3 sequences, approximately 15% seen once. The sample was PBMCs from blood, taken roughly 12 days after vaccination. These receptors came from a middle-aged man who received an inactivated influenza vaccine.

This clonotype occurred many times. The chain joins TRBV29-1 to TRBJ2-3; 13 positions match TRBD2. After removal of 7 bases from V and 2 bases from J, the junction contained 9 bases not matched to a gene. The CDR3 covers 16 residues. The germline gives CDR1 SQVTM, CDR2 ANQGSEA. In DNA form, the CDR3 reads TGCAGCGCCGCAATGACTAGCGGGGGGACCACAGATACGCAGTATTTT. Translation: CSAAMTSGGTTDTQYF.

The chain combines TRBV7-2 with TRBJ2-3, with 10 bases identical to TRBD2. The V gene end was trimmed by 1 base and the J gene end by 3 bases; junction bases not matched to a gene: 4. Germline-derived CDR1 and CDR2 are SGHTA and FQGNSA. This CDR3 has 16 amino acids. The CDR3, as DNA: TGTGCCAGCAGCTTAGTCCTAGCGGGGGTGACAGATACGCAGTATTTT. Its translation is CASSLVLAGVTDTQYF.

The V call is TRBV20-1, the J call TRBJ1-5, with D perhaps matching TRBD1 (6 bases). Germline CDR1 is DFQATT and CDR2 is SNEGSKA (reference sequence). V was cut by 0 bases and J by 4 bases, with 13 bases left in between. The length of the CDR3 is 15 residues. The CDR3 DNA follows: TGCAGTGCTAGAGATGTACAGGGAGCGAATCAGCCCCAGCATTTT. Translated: CSARDVQGANQPQHF.

CDR3 DNA sequence: TGTGCCAGCAGCGCCCCCTGGGGGGAGGGCCGGTACGAGCAGTACTTC. This translates into CASSAPWGEGRYEQYF. The V and J genes are TRBV7-2 and TRBJ2-7; TRBD2 aligns across 7 bases. CDR1 SGHTA and CDR2 FQGNSA come from the germline V gene. CDR3 length: 16 amino acids. V was clipped by 5 bases and J by 4 bases; unmatched bases: 14.

J is TRBJ2-2 and V is TRBV20-1; D not certain. The CDR3 spans 13 residues. CDR1 DFQATT and CDR2 SNEGSKA come from the germline V gene (reference sequence). V lost 0 bases, J lost 1 base, and 3 bases lay in between. The DNA for the CDR3 is TGCAGTGCTAGAGACGGGAACACCGGGGAGCTGTTTTTT. This encodes CSARDGNTGELFF.

This clonotype was found many times. The rearrangement links TRBV27 to TRBJ1-6; 11 nucleotides agree with TRBD1. Trimming took 3 bases from V and 10 from J; bases not matched to a gene: 2. The CDR3 consists of 14 residues. CDR1 is MNHEY and CDR2 is SMNVEV in the germline V gene (reference sequence). In DNA, the CDR3 is TGTGCCAGCAGTTTCGGGACAGGGGGATCACCCCTCCACTTT. As protein: CASSFGTGGSPLHF.

The CDR3 protein is CAVLVSGELFF. The CDR3 region has the DNA TGTGCCGTACTAGTCTCCGGGGAGCTGTTTTTT. This chain joins TRBV6-5 and TRBJ2-2; D possibly corresponds to TRBD2 (5 bases). V shed 11 bases and J shed 6 bases, with 10 bases lying between them. Germline V CDR1 and CDR2: MNHEY, SVGAGI. The CDR3 totals 11 residues.